This T cell receptor beta chain came from a study of CD8 T cells in Susac syndrome. With regard to this clonotype: The antigen is undetermined.

Each multiple sclerosis control was a treatment-naive patient with relapsing-remitting disease that was either stable or active. While CD8+ and CD4+ T cells were isolated negatively, TEMRA cells were enriched by FACS. Random-hexamer reverse transcription was applied to roughly 0.5 to 1 ug RNA. The authors amplified TCR beta CDR3 across 54 Vbeta and 13 Jbeta using immunoSEQ multiplex PCR. One entry per CDR3 protein, called by TCRdb with MiXCR from the immunoSEQ multiplex PCR reads. The table has about 130,000 distinct CDR3 sequences, 90% to 95% seen once; the top ten hold around 0.24%. Study findings and constraints: The TCR sequencing and HLA analysis in the study involved a relatively small number of individuals, as the study acknowledged.

Per the germline V gene, CDR1 is LGHDT and CDR2 is YNNKEL (reference sequence). V was shortened by 2 bases and J by 2 bases, with 21 bases between the two germline ends. The CDR3 consists of 18 residues. This chain connects TRBV3-1 to TRBJ2-5; the D call may be TRBD1 or TRBD2 (5 bases each). The material sequenced was CD8+ T cells from PBMCs. This clonotype originated in a human donor with multiple sclerosis. CDR3 loop: CASSQLVMKGPHQETQYF. CDR3 nucleotides: TGTGCCAGCAGCCAATTGGTTATGAAGGGACCGCATCAAGAGACCCAGTACTTC.